Below, 9 T cell receptor beta chains from the same sample are listed, as sequenced in a study of control samples from healthy donors and cancer patients. The protocol was immunoSEQ multiplex PCR, while the TCRdb copy is restricted to in-frame clones and leaves out a portion. This sample has some 130,000 clones, with under 95% found just once. Specimen: PBMCs. The receptors derive from a man aged 50-60 years with head and neck cancer.

The chain has TRBV7-2 and TRBJ2-7; D may be TRBD1 or TRBD2 (7 bases each). Germline values: CDR1 SGHTA, CDR2 FQGNSA. The CDR3 is 16 amino acids. Trimming took 5 bases from V and 4 from J, leaving 21 bases between them. CDR3 protein: CASSPRGGDVGYEQYF. CDR3 sequence (DNA): TGTGCCAGCAGCCCCAGGGGGGGGGATGTGGGTTACGAGCAGTACTTC.

The chain joins TRBV18 to TRBJ1-4, with D possibly TRBD1 on 5 matching bases. The CDR3 consists of 15 residues. Trimming shortened V by 1 base and J by 4 bases, and 10 bases separated the two germline ends. The germline V gene has CDR1 KGHSH and CDR2 LQKENI. CDR3 amino acids: CASSPRGGNNEKLFF. For the CDR3, the DNA is TGTGCCAGCTCACCACGCGGGGGGAATAATGAAAAACTGTTTTTT.

The chain has TRBV4-1 and TRBJ2-3; no clear D. This CDR3 contains 13 residues. Trimming took 1 base from V and 2 from J, leaving 4 bases between them. CDR1 and CDR2 (germline): MGHRA, YSYEKL. CDR3 residues: CASSQGVTDTQYF. In nucleotides, the CDR3 is TGCGCCAGCAGCCAAGGGGTCACAGATACGCAGTATTTT.

The J gene is TRBJ1-5, the V gene TRBV7-6; D may be TRBD1 (6 bases). V lost 2 bases, J lost 5 bases, and 16 bases lay in between. The germline CDR1 and CDR2 sequences are SGHVS and FNYEAQ. CDR3 size: 16 residues. The CDR3 sequence is CASSLPIQGFYQPQHF. The CDR3 nucleotides are TGTGCCAGCAGCTTACCGATACAGGGATTTTATCAGCCCCAGCATTTT.

The V call is TRBV12-5, the J call TRBJ2-7, with no clear D. The CDR3 contains 15 residues. Germline-derived CDR1 and CDR2 are LGHNT and FRNRAP. The V and J ends lost 2 bases and 4 bases respectively, with 15 bases between them. The DNA of the CDR3 is TGTGCTAGTGGTTTGCCCAAGCTATTTGGATACGAGCAGTACTTC. It is translated as CASGLPKLFGYEQYF.

The V and J genes are TRBV6-5 and TRBJ1-1; D call uncertain. The CDR3 totals 14 residues. V was clipped by 2 bases and J by 2 bases, with 9 bases between them. From germline, CDR1 is MNHEY and CDR2 SVGAGI. The CDR3 is CASSYDPRNTEAFF. CDR3 coding DNA: TGTGCCAGCAGTTACGACCCAAGAAACACTGAAGCTTTCTTT.

The chain joins TRBV30 to TRBJ1-2, with no clear D. Trimming removed 0 bases from V and 2 bases from J, with 4 bases in between. Germline CDR1 and CDR2: GTSNPN and SVGIG (reference sequence). This CDR3 region has 12 residues. CDR3 bases: TGTGCCTGGAGTGTACTCAACTATGGCTACACCTTC. It is translated as CAWSVLNYGYTF.

In this sample, this clone turned up once. This chain links TRBV18 with TRBJ1-1; D remains ambiguous. The CDR3 is 14 residues long. CDR1 is KGHSH and CDR2 is LQKENI in the germline V gene. The V and J ends lost 2 bases and 2 bases respectively, with 9 bases between them. Here the CDR3 reads CASSPELRNTEAFF. The DNA for the CDR3 is TGTGCCAGCTCACCAGAACTCCGTAACACTGAAGCTTTCTTT.

The chain employs TRBV13 and TRBJ1-6; no reliable D call. The length of the CDR3 is 12 residues. Trimming removed 6 bases at V and 10 bases at J, with 10 bases between. Germline CDR1 is PRHDT and CDR2 is FYEKMQ (reference sequence). The CDR3, as DNA: TGTGCCAGCAGAGCGATCGACTCACCCCTCCACTTT. Translated: CASRAIDSPLHF.